This T cell receptor (beta chain) originates from a study of OX40 agonist ivuxolimab in advanced cancers. Turning to the study itself: A history of anti-PD-1, anti-PD-L1 or anti-CTLA-4 therapy was acceptable, and roughly 40% had some.

A word on this clone: What it binds is not known.

The method was immunoSEQ multiplex PCR; TCRdb's version includes in-frame clones alone and lacks a portion of them. This table holds about 43,000 clones, over 90% found once. The CDR3 runs 12 residues. The germline V gene has CDR1 SQVTM and CDR2 ANQGSEA. The trim removed 4 bases at V and 4 bases at J, leaving 3 bases unmatched. Whole-study findings and limits: Both CD4+ and CD8+ T cell populations in blood had undergone clonal expansion by week 6 at 0.1 to 3.0 mg/kg.

The origin of this receptor is an adult with an advanced solid tumor such as melanoma, head and neck, liver or kidney cancer. The input for sequencing was CD4+ or CD8+ T cells sorted from blood, taken in a trial of the OX40 agonist ivuxolimab. V and J are TRBV29-1 and TRBJ1-2, with 7 bases aligning to TRBD1. The DNA of the CDR3 is TGCAGCGTTGGTAGGGACAGCTATGGCTACACCTTC. Its protein is CSVGRDSYGYTF.